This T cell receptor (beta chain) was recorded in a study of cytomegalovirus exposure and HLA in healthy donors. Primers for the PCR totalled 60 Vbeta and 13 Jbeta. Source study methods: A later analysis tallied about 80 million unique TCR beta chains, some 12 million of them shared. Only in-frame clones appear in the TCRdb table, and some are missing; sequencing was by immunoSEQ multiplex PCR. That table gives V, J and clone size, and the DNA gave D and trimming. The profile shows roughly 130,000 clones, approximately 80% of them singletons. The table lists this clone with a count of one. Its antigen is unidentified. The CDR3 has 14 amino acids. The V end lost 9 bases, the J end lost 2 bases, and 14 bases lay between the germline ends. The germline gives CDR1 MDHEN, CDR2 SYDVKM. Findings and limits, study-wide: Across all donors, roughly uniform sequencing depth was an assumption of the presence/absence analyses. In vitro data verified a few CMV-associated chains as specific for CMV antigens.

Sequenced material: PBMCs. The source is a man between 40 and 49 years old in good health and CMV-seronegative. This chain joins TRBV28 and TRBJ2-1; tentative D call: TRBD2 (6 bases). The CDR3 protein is CASAPWGAYNEQFF. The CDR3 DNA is TGTGCCAGTGCCCCCTGGGGGGCCTACAATGAGCAGTTCTTC.